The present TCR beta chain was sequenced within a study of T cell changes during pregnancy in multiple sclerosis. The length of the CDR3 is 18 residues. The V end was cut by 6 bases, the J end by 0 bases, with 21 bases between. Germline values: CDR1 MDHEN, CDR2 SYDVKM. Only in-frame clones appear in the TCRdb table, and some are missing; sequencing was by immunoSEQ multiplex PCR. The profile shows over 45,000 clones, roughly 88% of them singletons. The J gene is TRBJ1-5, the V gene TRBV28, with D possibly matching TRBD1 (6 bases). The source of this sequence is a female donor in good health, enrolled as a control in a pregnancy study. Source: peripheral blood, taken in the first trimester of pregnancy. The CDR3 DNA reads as TGTGCCAGCAGAAACGACAGGTCACAAAAGTATAGCAATCAGCCCCAGCATTTT. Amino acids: CASRNDRSQKYSNQPQHF. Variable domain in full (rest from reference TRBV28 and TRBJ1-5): DVKVTQSSRYLVKRTGEKVFLECVQDMDHENMFWYRQDPGLGLRLIYFSYDVKMKEKGDIPEGYSVSREKKERFSLILESASTNQTSMYLCASRNDRSQKYSNQPQHFGDGTRLSIL.